Listed here are 28 T cell receptor beta chains from one sample, sequenced in a study of T cell responses to AZD1222 COVID-19 vaccine. Method: immunoSEQ multiplex PCR; TCRdb's copy keeps in-frame clones and lacks some. Of 100,000 to 150,000 clones listed, roughly 90% are singletons. Here the sequenced sample was peripheral blood, taken on day 0 of AZD1222 vaccination. The source is an adult in good health.

The chain employs TRBV5-1 and TRBJ2-2; 8 bases map to TRBD1. This CDR3 region has 16 residues. Germline CDR1 and CDR2: SGHRS and YFSETQ. The V gene end was trimmed by 6 bases and the J gene end by 5 bases; junction bases not matched to a gene: 12. CDR3 region: CASMPPGQGETGELFF. The CDR3 coding sequence is TGCGCCAGCATGCCCCCAGGACAGGGCGAGACCGGGGAGCTGTTTTTT.

This clone was observed a single time. The chain combines TRBV2 with TRBJ2-2; 12 bases match TRBD2. The CDR3 is 22 residues long. Losses at the gene ends were 4 bases for V and 0 bases for J; bases not matched to a gene: 18. The germline V gene encodes CDR1 SNHLY and CDR2 FYNNEI. CDR3 DNA: TGTGCCAGCAGTGCGAACGGCTTACCCTCACTAGCGGGAGGAACGAACACCGGGGAGCTGTTTTTT. Its protein product is CASSANGLPSLAGGTNTGELFF.

The chain is built from TRBV9 and TRBJ1-3; TRBD1 matches at 7 bases. This CDR3 has 17 amino acids. Germline-derived CDR1 and CDR2 are SGDLS and YYNGEE. Losses at the gene ends were 4 bases for V and 4 bases for J; bases not matched to a gene: 14. CDR3 nucleotides: TGTGCCAGCAGCCCCCGTGGAGTCCGGGACAGAGGAAACACCATATATTTT. The encoded protein is CASSPRGVRDRGNTIYF.

The CDR3 nucleotides read TGCGCCAGCAGCTTGGAAGGGGAGTCCTACAATGAGCAGTTCTTC. It specifies CASSLEGESYNEQFF. The genes are TRBV5-1 and TRBJ2-1; tentatively, D is TRBD1 or TRBD2 (5 bases each). The germline V gene encodes CDR1 SGHRS and CDR2 YFSETQ. The CDR3 consists of 15 residues. With 0 bases removed from V and 1 base from J, the gap between germline ends came to 8 bases.

CDR3 sequence (DNA): TGTGCCAGATTAGGCAAAGAGACCCAGTACTTC. Encoded protein: CARLGKETQYF. The V and J genes are TRBV7-3 and TRBJ2-5, with D hard to call. The CDR3 covers 11 residues. CDR1 SGHTA and CDR2 FQGTGA come from the germline V gene. Trimming removed 9 bases from V and 3 bases from J, with 8 bases in between.

This rearrangement joins TRBV5-8 to TRBJ2-5; D is undetermined. V lost 0 bases and J 3 bases, leaving 0 bases between the germline ends. This CDR3 is built from 11 residues. Germline values: CDR1 SGHTS, CDR2 YDEGEE. CDR3 loop: CASSLEETQYF. For the CDR3, the DNA is TGTGCCAGCAGCTTGGAAGAGACCCAGTACTTC. The whole variable domain, remainder taken from reference TRBV5-8 and TRBJ2-5, is EAGVTQSPTHLIKTRGQQATLRCSPISGHTSVYWYQQALGLGLQFLLWYDEGEERNRGNFPPRFSGRQFPNYSSELNVNALELEDSALYLCASSLEETQYFGPGTRLLVL.

The V call is TRBV24-1, the J call TRBJ1-2; perhaps TRBD1 as D (6 bases). The germline V and J ends were trimmed by 9 bases and 6 bases, with 13 bases remaining between them. This CDR3 has 12 amino acids. CDR1 is KGHDR and CDR2 is SFDVKD in the germline V gene. The CDR3 sequence is CATEVEGDGYTF. CDR3 DNA sequence: TGTGCCACCGAGGTAGAGGGGGATGGCTACACCTTC.

This clone has just one count. The chain is built from TRBV10-3 and TRBJ2-1; TRBD2 aligns across 9 bases. The germline V gene has CDR1 ENHRY and CDR2 SYGVKD. V was clipped by 0 bases and J by 7 bases; unmatched bases: 7. The CDR3 is made up of 16 amino acids. CDR3 sequence (DNA): TGTGCCATCAGTGAGTCCGTGCGGGAGGGCTTGAATGAGCAGTTCTTC. Protein: CAISESVREGLNEQFF.

This chain connects TRBV6-5 to TRBJ2-1; 14 positions match TRBD2. CDR1 MNHEY and CDR2 SVGAGI come from the germline V gene. The CDR3 consists of 14 residues. J was trimmed by 10 bases and V by 7 bases; bases with no gene match: 6. Here the CDR3 reads CASIGTSGRSEQFF. DNA of the CDR3: TGTGCCAGCATTGGGACTAGCGGGAGAAGCGAGCAGTTCTTC.

The chain links TRBV7-3 to TRBJ1-5; D gene ambiguous. Trimming stripped 5 bases from V and 7 bases from J, with 12 bases between. Germline values: CDR1 SGHTA, CDR2 FQGTGA. There are 13 residues in the CDR3. CDR3 residues: CASSLDMGQPQHF. CDR3 nucleotides: TGTGCCAGCAGCCTAGATATGGGGCAGCCCCAGCATTTT.

This sequence joins TRBV28 and TRBJ2-7; D unresolved. Trimming took off 4 bases at V and 1 base at J, with 11 bases between the two ends. The CDR3 runs to 14 residues. Germline assignment: CDR1 MDHEN and CDR2 SYDVKM. The CDR3 DNA is TGTGCCAGCAGTTCCGGTGCAGCGTCCTACGAGCAGTACTTC. Encoded protein: CASSSGAASYEQYF.

The J gene is TRBJ1-6, the V gene TRBV4-3, with D possibly matching TRBD1 (5 bases). Germline V lookup: CDR1 LGHNA, CDR2 YSLEER. The CDR3 extends over 15 amino acids. Trimming removed 0 bases at V and 8 bases at J, with 11 bases between. In nucleotides, the CDR3 is TGCGCCAGCAGCCAAGAGTCCCAGGGTCATTCACCCCTCCACTTT. This translates into CASSQESQGHSPLHF.

This clone appeared once. This chain uses TRBV12-3 or TRBV12-4 with TRBJ1-1; 9 bases align to TRBD1. The CDR3 consists of 13 residues. Trimming cost V 4 bases and J 4 bases; bases outside gene matches: 1. Here the CDR3 DNA reads TGTGCCAGCAGTTCGACAGGGGGCACTGAAGCTTTCTTT. Encoded protein: CASSSTGGTEAFF.

This clone is a singleton in its sample. The chain recombines TRBV9 with TRBJ2-1; 8 nucleotides match TRBD2. Germline values: CDR1 SGDLS, CDR2 YYNGEE. Germline trimming cut 3 bases from V and 7 bases from J; bases unmatched to any gene: 18. The CDR3 has 18 amino acids. CDR3 in amino acids: CASSASGGLGLGTNEQFF. CDR3 sequence (DNA): TGTGCCAGCAGCGCCAGCGGGGGCCTGGGTCTGGGTACGAATGAGCAGTTCTTC.

This sequence joins TRBV27 and TRBJ1-1, with a weak D call TRBD1 (6 bases). This CDR3 is 17 amino acids long. The germline gives CDR1 MNHEY, CDR2 SMNVEV (reference sequence). V dropped 4 bases and J dropped 6 bases, with 24 bases sitting between them. The DNA for the CDR3 is TGTGCCAGCAGTTCCTTCCTGAAACAGGGCATTAGGGCTGAAGCTTTCTTT. The encoded protein is CASSSFLKQGIRAEAFF.

V is TRBV18 and J is TRBJ1-1; no firm D call. Trimming left V 2 bases short and J 0 bases short, with 7 bases between. Germline CDR1 and CDR2: KGHSH and LQKENI. The length of the CDR3 is 14 residues. For the CDR3, the DNA is TGTGCCAGCTCACCAGGCCAGATGAACACTGAAGCTTTCTTT. This codes for CASSPGQMNTEAFF.

The chain has TRBV5-1 and TRBJ2-1; the D call may be TRBD1 or TRBD2 (5 bases each). The CDR3 extends over 15 amino acids. Germline V lookup: CDR1 SGHRS, CDR2 YFSETQ. V gave up 5 bases and J gave up 0 bases, with 12 bases separating them. The CDR3 loop reads CASRGDGSSYNEQFF. CDR3 DNA sequence: TGCGCCAGCAGGGGGGATGGGAGCTCCTACAATGAGCAGTTCTTC.

This clone was seen only once. V and J are TRBV6-5 and TRBJ2-7; 10 nucleotides line up with TRBD2. Germline CDR1 and CDR2: MNHEY and SVGAGI. The CDR3 extends over 14 amino acids. V trimming: 8 bases; J trimming: 0 bases; junction bases outside the gene matches: 4. CDR3 amino acids: CASGLAADSYEQYF. The CDR3 bases are TGTGCCAGCGGACTAGCGGCGGACTCCTACGAGCAGTACTTC.

The chain is built from TRBV20-1 and TRBJ2-7, with D hard to call. The CDR3 is 11 amino acids. Per germline, CDR1 DFQATT and CDR2 SNEGSKA (reference sequence). V shed 1 base and J shed 3 bases, with 4 bases lying between them. The DNA of the CDR3 is TGCAGTGCTAGAGTTAGCTACGAGCAGTACTTC. Translation gives CSARVSYEQYF.

The chain employs TRBV7-9 and TRBJ2-7, with TRBD2 as a possible D gene (7 bases). This CDR3 region has 14 residues. Germline assignment: CDR1 SEHNR and CDR2 FQNEAQ (reference sequence). V dropped 1 base and J dropped 7 bases, with 14 bases sitting between them. This CDR3 reads CASSLVRGAEEQYF. As DNA, the CDR3 is TGTGCCAGCAGCTTAGTTCGGGGGGCGGAGGAGCAGTACTTC.

The chain has TRBV7-2 and TRBJ1-2, with D possibly TRBD1 on 5 matching bases. This CDR3 region has 14 residues. V was pared by 1 base and J by 5 bases, with 11 bases between. The germline CDR1 and CDR2 sequences are SGHTA and FQGNSA. The CDR3 reads CASSLVFWGYGYTF. CDR3 nucleotide sequence: TGTGCCAGCAGCTTAGTGTTCTGGGGGTATGGCTACACCTTC.

The V call is TRBV29-1, the J call TRBJ2-1; 8 nucleotides line up with TRBD2. The CDR3 has 13 residues. The J segment lost 5 bases and the V segment lost 4 bases, leaving 4 bases of the junction unmatched. The germline CDR1 and CDR2 sequences are SQVTM and ANQGSEA. The CDR3 region is CSVVSGRNNEQFF. CDR3 nucleotide sequence: TGCAGCGTTGTAAGCGGGAGAAACAATGAGCAGTTCTTC.

A few counts support this clone. The V gene is TRBV10-3, the J gene TRBJ2-2; D uncertain. V gave up 4 bases and J gave up 11 bases, with 11 bases separating them. Per the germline V gene, CDR1 is ENHRY and CDR2 is SYGVKD. The CDR3 is 12 residues long. The CDR3 DNA reads as TGTGCCATCAGTGGGCCCGTCCCCGAGCTGTTTTTT. Translation gives CAISGPVPELFF.

The rearrangement uses TRBV10-1 and TRBJ2-7; D remains ambiguous. The V end lost 6 bases, the J end lost 2 bases, and 14 bases lay between the germline ends. Germline loops: CDR1 WNHNN, CDR2 SYGVQD (reference sequence). The CDR3 spans 14 residues. This chain's CDR3 is CASSAGRSPYEQYF. The CDR3 DNA reads as TGCGCCAGCAGCGCAGGACGGTCGCCCTACGAGCAGTACTTC.

The chain joins TRBV5-6 to TRBJ1-2; 7 bases fit TRBD1. Losses at the gene ends were 6 bases for V and 8 bases for J; bases not matched to a gene: 7. Germline CDR1 is SGHDT and CDR2 is YYEEEE. The CDR3 contains 12 residues. The CDR3 is CASTLSGGGYTF. The CDR3 DNA is TGTGCCAGCACCCTATCAGGGGGAGGCTACACCTTC. Looking up the rest from reference TRBV5-6 and TRBJ1-2 gives the full variable domain: DAGVTQSPTHLIKTRGQQVTLRCSPKSGHDTVSWYQQALGQGPQFIFQYYEEEERQRGNFPDRFSGHQFPNYSSELNVNALLLGDSALYLCASTLSGGGYTFGSGTRLTVV.

The V call is TRBV7-2, the J call TRBJ2-7; tentatively, D is TRBD1 or TRBD2 (6 bases each). This CDR3 is 14 amino acids long. CDR1 and CDR2 (germline): SGHTA, FQGNSA. Between the trimmed V and J ends, which lost 2 bases and 6 bases, there was a span of 14 bases. The CDR3 DNA follows: TGTGCCAGCAGCTTAAGTTCAGGGGAGGTCGAGCAGTACTTC. It specifies CASSLSSGEVEQYF.

The chain joins TRBV28 to TRBJ1-2, with a tentative D call TRBD1 (5 bases). This CDR3 spans 14 amino acids. The V end lost 6 bases, the J end lost 4 bases, and 15 bases lay between the germline ends. CDR1 and CDR2 from the germline V gene are MDHEN and SYDVKM. As DNA, the CDR3 is TGTGCCAGCAGCTCTAGTAGGGGCAGCTATGGCTACACCTTC. It codes for CASSSSRGSYGYTF.

This rearrangement joins TRBV7-9 to TRBJ1-2, with no clear D. CDR3 length: 13 amino acids. Germline CDR1 and CDR2: SEHNR and FQNEAQ (reference sequence). V lost 1 base and J 5 bases, leaving 8 bases between the germline ends. The CDR3 nucleotides are TGTGCCAGCAGCTTAGATGGTTTGTATGGCTACACCTTC. Amino acids: CASSLDGLYGYTF.